This T cell receptor (beta chain) stems from a study of CD4 T cells in relation to SARS-CoV-2 and coronaviruses. About the research overall: After roughly ten days of antigen culture, PBMC TCR beta CDR3s were sequenced. Study-wide results and limits: No crossreactivity against non-spike viral proteins was tested here. Compared with monoreactive clones, crossreactive clones showed significantly weaker SARS-CoV-2 expansion.

Germline lookup yields CDR1 SGHDN and CDR2 FVKESK. V lost 2 bases, J lost 2 bases, and 2 bases stayed unmatched. The CDR3 sequence is 15 residues long. CD4+ T cells from unexposed donors were obtained before the COVID-19 pandemic (2011-2018). CD4+ T cells were isolated from the cells after less than 13 days of culture. Sequencing was performed with immunoSEQ multiplex PCR; in TCRdb, only in-frame clones are kept and a portion is missing. Here the sample spans approximately 26,000 clones, roughly 73% being singletons. This clone was picked up a small number of times. What it binds is unknown. This clonotype was obtained from a human donor in good health. The V gene is TRBV14, the J gene TRBJ2-7; TRBD2 matches 11 bases. The material sequenced was CD4+ T cells from PBMCs, cultured in vitro. As DNA, the CDR3 is TGTGCCAGCAGCCAACTAGCGGGAGGTCCCTACGAGCAGTACTTC. This gives the protein CASSQLAGGPYEQYF. Full variable domain (outside the CDR3, taken from reference TRBV14 and TRBJ2-7): EAGVTQFPSHSVIEKGQTVTLRCDPISGHDNLYWYRRVMGKEIKFLLHFVKESKQDESGMPNNRFLAERTGGTYSTLKVQPAELEDSGVYFCASSQLAGGPYEQYFGPGTRLTVT.